This entry describes one TCR beta chain. This entry comes from a study of blood T cell repertoires in COVID-19. CDR3 size: 12 residues. V lost 7 bases to trimming and J lost 2 bases, with 9 bases between them. The germline gives CDR1 MDHEN, CDR2 SYDVKM. In the study's own analysis: Reference gene primers were amplified, and this amplification served to estimate nucleated cell counts. The method was immunoSEQ multiplex PCR; TCRdb's version includes in-frame clones alone and lacks a portion of them. The V and J calls and the clone size are those of that table, but D and trimming were determined from the DNA. There are about 36,000 clones in the sample; 70% to 90% occur only once, and about 44% lies in the top ten.

The chain joins TRBV28 to TRBJ2-7, with D unclear. This TCR was recovered from a human donor in a cohort sampled during active or convalescent COVID-19. The donor label of this sample is uncertain. Source material: peripheral blood. Here the CDR3 reads CASTRRPYEQYF. The CDR3 nucleotides are TGTGCCAGCACCAGGCGACCCTACGAGCAGTACTTC.